This T cell receptor (beta chain) emerged from a study of OX40 agonist ivuxolimab in advanced cancers. Across the whole study: An agonistic human IgG2 monoclonal antibody against OX40 (CD134) was given. Broader study findings: Researchers report that CD8+ T cells had, on average, more expanded clones than CD4+. At 0.1 to 3.0 mg/kg, CD4+ and CD8+ blood T cells expanded clonally by week 6.

Profiling relied on immunoSEQ multiplex PCR, and the TCRdb table lists in-frame clones only, not all of them. Here the sample spans 30,000 or so clones, about three quarters being singletons. As regards this clone: The antigen is not known.

Prior autoimmune disease or systemic immunosuppression barred patients. Trimming removed 5 bases from V and 0 bases from J, with 12 bases in between. CDR1 is SGHRS and CDR2 is YFSETQ in the germline V gene. CDR3 length: 15 residues. The source material was CD4+ or CD8+ T cells sorted from blood, sampled in a trial of the OX40 agonist ivuxolimab. J is TRBJ1-5 and V is TRBV5-1, with D unresolved. The TCR was taken from an adult with an advanced solid tumor such as melanoma, head and neck, liver or kidney cancer. As DNA, the CDR3 is TGCGCCAGCAGTAATCAGACCCCTAGCAATCAGCCCCAGCATTTT. Protein sequence: CASSNQTPSNQPQHF.